Each of the 9 T cell receptor beta chains below was sequenced from the same sample in a study of post-analysis software for immune sequencing data. Study findings and constraints: A handful of TRBV segments appeared more often in patients than in controls, and TRBV5-6, TRBV5-1 and TRBV20-1 were among these.

Unique molecular identifiers were built into the TCR beta cDNA libraries. Each CDR3 protein gets one entry after TCRdb re-called the PCR reads with MiXCR. The sample shows 400,000 to 500,000 distinct CDR3 sequences, about 39% of them seen only once. Which antigens these TCRs recognize remains unknown. The sample was blood. The source of these receptors is a girl aged 2 to 9 with multiple sclerosis.

The chain carries TRBV15 and TRBJ1-5, with TRBD1 matching 7 bases. With V trimmed by 6 bases and J by 8 bases, 13 bases remained unmatched. CDR1 is LNHNV, CDR2 YYDKDF, per germline (reference sequence). This CDR3 has 15 amino acids. DNA for the CDR3: TGTGCCACCAGGTTAGGGGGCTCATATAGAGAGCCCCAGCATTTT. Translation: CATRLGGSYREPQHF.

The V call is TRBV27, the J call TRBJ2-5; tentatively, D is TRBD1 or TRBD2 (6 bases each). With the DNA end fitting TRBJ2-7 better, the J assignment may be wrong. The germline V gene has CDR1 MNHEY and CDR2 SMNVEV (reference sequence). The CDR3 consists of 15 residues. CDR3 sequence: CASSSHVGGLYEQYF. Here the CDR3 DNA reads TGTGCCAGCAGTTCACATGTGGGGGGCCTCTACGAGCAGTACTTC.

The sample holds many counts of this clonotype. The genes are TRBV29-1 and TRBJ2-7, with D perhaps matching TRBD1 (5 bases). Per germline, CDR1 SQVTM and CDR2 ANQGSEA. Trimming took off 1 base at V and 2 bases at J, with 12 bases between the two ends. This CDR3 contains 14 residues. The CDR3 region has the DNA TGCAGCGTTGAAGGAAGGCAGGGTCCCTACGAGCAGTACTTC. As protein: CSVEGRQGPYEQYF.

The chain employs TRBV28 and TRBJ1-2; 7 nucleotides align to TRBD1. Germline assignment: CDR1 MDHEN and CDR2 SYDVKM. V lost 4 bases, J lost 4 bases, and 3 bases stayed unmatched. The CDR3 covers 13 residues. The CDR3 spells CASSSTGIYGYTF. The CDR3 DNA reads TGTGCCAGCAGTTCGACAGGGATCTATGGCTACACCTTC.

This rearrangement joins TRBV28 to TRBJ2-7; maybe TRBD1 (6 bases). Germline CDR1 is MDHEN and CDR2 is SYDVKM. V was cut by 5 bases and J by 0 bases, with 11 bases left in between. This CDR3 is 14 amino acids long. The CDR3 region is CASSERQDSYEQYF. As DNA, the CDR3 is TGTGCCAGCAGTGAACGACAGGACTCCTACGAGCAGTACTTC.

V gene TRBV7-8 combines with J gene TRBJ2-2, with a weak D call TRBD2 (5 bases). V was shortened by 3 bases and J by 2 bases, with 13 bases between the two germline ends. The V gene's germline CDR1 is SGHVS and CDR2 FQNEAQ. The CDR3 length is 16 residues. The CDR3 is CASSFAPRGNTGELFF. The CDR3 coding sequence is TGTGCCAGCAGCTTCGCACCACGGGGAAACACCGGGGAGCTGTTTTTT.

This clonotype was observed at least ten times. This rearrangement joins TRBV29-1 to TRBJ2-5; the D is unclear. With 4 bases removed from V and 5 bases from J, the gap between germline ends came to 5 bases. Germline loops: CDR1 SQVTM, CDR2 ANQGSEA. This CDR3 region has 10 residues. The CDR3 nucleotides read TGCAGCGTTGGGTGGGAGACCCAGTACTTC. Amino acid sequence: CSVGWETQYF.

This clonotype has just a few counts. The genes are TRBV29-1 and TRBJ2-5, with D possibly being TRBD2 (6 bases). Germline V gene sequence: CDR1 SQVTM, CDR2 ANQGSEA. The CDR3 consists of 15 residues. The ends were cut back, 4 bases at V and 5 bases at J, with 20 bases in the middle. CDR3 residues: CSVGRGRGGWETQYF. The CDR3 nucleotides read TGCAGCGTTGGCCGAGGGCGGGGAGGTTGGGAGACCCAGTACTTC.

This chain connects TRBV9 to TRBJ2-7; 9 positions match TRBD1. V lost 0 bases and J lost 6; bases outside the gene matches: 4. In germline, CDR1 is SGDLS, CDR2 YYNGEE. The CDR3 is made up of 14 amino acids. The CDR3, as DNA: TGTGCCAGCAGCGTAGGGGACAGGGTTGTCGAGCAGTACTTC. Protein sequence: CASSVGDRVVEQYF.